Below are 9 T cell receptor beta chains sequenced from a single sample in a study of blood T cell repertoires in COVID-19. Produced via immunoSEQ multiplex PCR; TCRdb's table is partial and in-frame only. The sample comprises approximately 21,000 clones, approximately 73% of which are singletons, and roughly 20% rests with the top ten. Sample: peripheral blood. These receptors originate from a human donor in a cohort sampled during active or convalescent COVID-19.

Only a few counts were recorded for this clone. The chain joins TRBV2 to TRBJ1-2; D unresolved. V shed 7 bases and J shed 7 bases, with 7 bases lying between them. CDR3 length: 10 amino acids. Germline V gene sequence: CDR1 SNHLY, CDR2 FYNNEI. The CDR3, as DNA: TGTGCCAGCAACACGGGTGGCTACACCTTC. Protein product: CASNTGGYTF. Full variable domain (outside the CDR3, taken from reference TRBV2 and TRBJ1-2): EPEVTQTPSHQVTQMGQEVILRCVPISNHLYFYWYRQILGQKVEFLVSFYNNEISEKSEIFDDQFSVERPDGSNFTLKIRSTKLEDSAMYFCASNTGGYTFGSGTRLTVV.

This chain uses TRBV18 with TRBJ2-5; D is perhaps TRBD1 (5 bases). The V end was cut by 5 bases, the J end by 4 bases, with 14 bases between. CDR3 size: 14 residues. Per germline, CDR1 KGHSH and CDR2 LQKENI. For the CDR3, the DNA is TGTGCCAGCTCAAGAAATAAGGGGCTAGAGACCCAGTACTTC. This encodes CASSRNKGLETQYF.

The V call is TRBV7-8, the J call TRBJ2-1, with TRBD1 matching 12 bases. From germline, CDR1 is SGHVS and CDR2 FQNEAQ. Trimming cost V 2 bases and J 9 bases; bases outside gene matches: 8. The CDR3 has 16 amino acids. The CDR3 DNA is TGTGCCAGCAGCTTAATCCGGGGACAGGGGGCCAGTGAGCAGTTCTTC. Translating gives CASSLIRGQGASEQFF.

The genes are TRBV6-5 and TRBJ1-1; D is unclear. Germline CDR1 reads MNHEY; CDR2 reads SVGAGI. The CDR3 loop spans 11 amino acids. V shed 7 bases and J shed 11 bases, with 14 bases lying between them. CDR3 nucleotide sequence: TGTGCCAGCATTGCCCGGTCGGGGGCTTTCTTT. Translating it yields CASIARSGAFF.

The chain links TRBV7-2 to TRBJ2-1; TRBD2 might be the D (7 bases). Germline-derived CDR1 and CDR2 are SGHTA and FQGNSA. The CDR3 spans 15 residues. Trimming cost V 5 bases and J 9 bases, with 20 bases left between them. The CDR3 loop is CASSPRGREIIEQFF. The CDR3, as DNA: TGTGCCAGCAGCCCCCGGGGGCGGGAGATAATTGAGCAGTTCTTC.

The gene calls are TRBV12-3 or TRBV12-4 and TRBJ1-3; possible D gene TRBD1, 5 bases. The CDR3 covers 13 residues. V lost 7 bases to trimming and J lost 4 bases, with 11 bases between them. CDR3 sequence: CASILGLGNTIYF. DNA of the CDR3: TGTGCCAGCATCCTGGGACTGGGAAACACCATATATTTT.

The genes are TRBV5-4 and TRBJ1-4; the D gene is possibly TRBD1 (5 bases). The CDR3 runs 14 residues. Trimming removed 3 bases at V and 2 bases at J, with 8 bases between. The germline gives CDR1 SGHNT, CDR2 YYREEE (reference sequence). Here the CDR3 reads CASSWTPTNEKLFF. The CDR3, as DNA: TGTGCCAGCAGCTGGACACCCACTAATGAAAAACTGTTTTTT. The variable domain in full, with the rest retrieved from reference TRBV5-4 and TRBJ1-4, is ETGVTQSPTHLIKTRGQQVTLRCSSQSGHNTVSWYQQALGQGPQFIFQYYREEENGRGNFPPRFSGLQFPNYSSELNVNALELDDSALYLCASSWTPTNEKLFFGSGTQLSVL.

This clone showed up just a few times. The gene calls are TRBV7-2 and TRBJ2-1; 8 positions match TRBD2. CDR3 length: 16 residues. V shed 7 bases and J 3 bases; nucleotides not matched to a gene: 11. Looked up from germline, CDR1 is SGHTA and CDR2 is FQGNSA. This CDR3 is CASTLLGLGIYNEQFF. The CDR3 DNA sequence: TGTGCCAGCACCCTTTTGGGACTAGGAATCTACAATGAGCAGTTCTTC. The entire variable domain, with the rest obtained from reference TRBV7-2 and TRBJ2-1, is as follows: GAGVSQSPSNKVTEKGKDVELRCDPISGHTALYWYRQSLGQGLEFLIYFQGNSAPDKSGLPSDRFSAERTGGSVSTLTIQRTQQEDSAVYLCASTLLGLGIYNEQFFGPGTRLTVL.

The rearrangement joins TRBV7-2 to TRBJ2-1; TRBD1 matches 9 bases. Losses at the gene ends were 3 bases for V and 2 bases for J; bases not matched to a gene: 2. The CDR3 totals 15 residues. Germline V gene lookup returns CDR1 SGHTA and CDR2 FQGNSA. CDR3: CASSLDRGAYNEQFF. In nucleotides, the CDR3 is TGTGCCAGCAGCTTGGACAGGGGAGCCTACAATGAGCAGTTCTTC.